The 28 T cell receptor beta chains in this list originate from one sample, sequenced in a study of read filtering for tumor transcriptome and immune sequencing (dated by TCRdb to 2018 to 2020). Sequencer: Illumina HiSeq 4000. TCR libraries were built from approximately 400 ng RNA with the Immunoverse kit, using molecular barcoded adaptors covering alpha/delta and beta/gamma chains. TCRdb trimmed public reads at Q25 via fastp, called clones via MiXCR and kept in-frame beta chains. Duplicate CDR3 protein sequences are folded into a single record with the most common DNA and genes. This sample has about 24,000 distinct CDR3 sequences in its table, and around a fifth of those were observed once. The ten largest clonotypes hold roughly half of the sample. Input material: a population of CD138-negative cells sorted from bone marrow. This sample's cell subset or site label indicates: bone marrow mononuclear cells depleted of CD138+ plasma/myeloma cells by negative magnetic selection. These receptors came from a donor over 35 with multiple myeloma.

This clonotype has ten or more counts. The rearrangement uses TRBV5-1 and TRBJ2-5; TRBD2 matches 10 bases. The V and J ends lost 6 bases and 0 bases, in that order; junction bases with no gene match: 5. This CDR3 region has 15 residues. Germline V gene data show CDR1 as SGHRS and CDR2 as YFSETQ. For the CDR3, the DNA is TGCGCCAGCACAGATCTAGCGGGAGACCAAGAGACCCAGTACTTC. Translation: CASTDLAGDQETQYF.

The sample holds many counts of this clonotype. V and J are TRBV9 and TRBJ2-1; unclear D gene. Between the trimmed V and J ends, which lost 7 bases and 0 bases, there was a span of 11 bases. Germline lookup yields CDR1 SGDLS and CDR2 YYNGEE. The CDR3 runs 14 residues. The CDR3 here is CASGPSSSYNEQFF. Written as DNA, the CDR3 is TGTGCCAGCGGCCCGTCAAGCTCCTACAATGAGCAGTTCTTC.

On this clonotype itself: A much larger clone lies a single base off, so this may be a read error. The rearrangement uses TRBV7-8 and TRBJ1-1; D perhaps matches TRBD1 (5 bases). The CDR3 is 14 amino acids. From germline, CDR1 is SGHVS and CDR2 FQNEAQ. Deletions cut 5 bases from V and 3 bases from J, with 13 bases between. The chain's CDR3 is CASSGGGMYTEAFF. CDR3 bases: TGTGCCAGCAGCGGGGGTGGTATGTACACTGAAGCTTTCTTT.

Regarding this clonotype: The CDR3 does not end in the conserved phenylalanine or tryptophan, so this is likely a read error. The chain recombines TRBV5-1 with TRBJ1-1; D call uncertain. V lost 0 bases and J 1 base, leaving 7 bases between the germline ends. Germline CDR1 SGHRS, CDR2 YFSETQ. The CDR3 length is 14 residues. CDR3 loop: CASSLERQNTEAFS. The CDR3 nucleotides read TGCGCCAGCAGCTTGGAACGGCAGAACACTGAAGCTTTCTCT.

This clonotype occurred a few times. This chain joins TRBV20-1 and TRBJ1-2, with D unresolved. The ends were cut back, 6 bases at V and 2 bases at J, with 10 bases in the middle. This CDR3 has 12 amino acids. In germline, CDR1 is DFQATT, CDR2 SNEGSKA (reference sequence). The CDR3: CSARRQNYGYTF. The CDR3 nucleotides read TGCAGTGCAAGAAGGCAAAACTATGGCTACACCTTC.

J is TRBJ2-5 and V is TRBV19, with D possibly being TRBD1 (6 bases). Germline CDR1 reads LNHDA; CDR2 reads SQIVND (reference sequence). This CDR3 has 16 residues. The V gene lost 4 bases and the J gene lost 0 bases, with 15 bases spanning the gap. CDR3 DNA sequence: TGTGCCAGTAGTACGATCGGGACACCGTACCAAGAGACCCAGTACTTC. It translates to CASSTIGTPYQETQYF.

This clonotype was recorded many times. The V call is TRBV19, the J call TRBJ2-2; TRBD2 matches at 11 bases. Per germline, CDR1 LNHDA and CDR2 SQIVND (reference sequence). The CDR3 is made up of 15 amino acids. J lost 1 base, V lost 8 bases, and 3 bases had no gene match. CDR3 sequence reads: CASLGLAGNTGELFF. The DNA for the CDR3 is TGTGCCAGTCTCGGACTAGCGGGGAACACCGGGGAGCTGTTTTTT.

The chain is built from TRBV11-3 and TRBJ1-1; 7 positions agree with TRBD1. The CDR3 runs to 18 residues. The germline V gene encodes CDR1 SGHNT and CDR2 YENEEA. The J segment lost 0 bases and the V segment lost 1 base, leaving 11 bases of the junction unmatched. CDR3 coding DNA: TGTGCCAGCAGCTTAGGCTTGGTTCGACAGGGACTGAACACTGAAGCTTTCTTT. Translation: CASSLGLVRQGLNTEAFF.

This clonotype is labeled medium-sized. The V gene is TRBV7-2, the J gene TRBJ2-1; D is uncertain. There are 14 residues in the CDR3. V lost 5 bases, J lost 6 bases, and 14 bases lay in between. CDR1 SGHTA and CDR2 FQGNSA come from the germline V gene. DNA for the CDR3: TGTGCCAGCAGCGGGCCAGGCGGCCTCAATGAGCAGTTCTTC. It specifies CASSGPGGLNEQFF.

The chain uses TRBV27 and TRBJ1-2, with 7 bases identical to TRBD1. CDR1 and CDR2 (germline): MNHEY, SMNVEV (reference sequence). With 6 bases clipped from V and 8 bases from J, the junction kept 9 bases outside the gene matches. The CDR3 is 13 residues long. This chain's CDR3 is CASRPTGSWGYTF. DNA of the CDR3: TGTGCCAGCAGACCGACAGGGAGTTGGGGCTACACCTTC.

The J gene is TRBJ2-7, the V gene TRBV28; D gene uncertain. Trimming pared 7 bases from V and 6 bases from J, leaving 10 bases between. Per germline, CDR1 MDHEN and CDR2 SYDVKM. CDR3 length equals 11 residues. The CDR3 region has the DNA TGTGCCAGCACTCTTGGTCGCGAGCAGTACTTC. Encoded protein: CASTLGREQYF.

In its sample, this clonotype was seen many times. The V gene is TRBV7-8, the J gene TRBJ1-4; D is ambiguous. CDR1 and CDR2 from the germline V gene are SGHVS and FQNEAQ. The CDR3 sequence is 13 residues long. Deletions cut 2 bases from V and 4 bases from J, with 5 bases between. The CDR3 reads CASSLPLNEKLFF. In DNA form, the CDR3 reads TGTGCCAGCAGCTTACCTCTTAATGAAAAACTGTTTTTT.

Remarks on this clonotype: This may stem from a read error, because a much larger clone lies one nucleotide away. The CDR3 here is CSARQGAGSTEAFF. The CDR3 nucleotides read TGCAGTGCCAGACAGGGGGCCGGGAGCACTGAAGCTTTCTTT. This chain connects TRBV20-1 to TRBJ1-1; 10 positions agree with TRBD1. This CDR3 is built from 14 residues. Germline V CDR1 and CDR2: DFQATT, SNEGSKA (reference sequence). V was clipped by 6 bases and J by 4 bases; unmatched bases: 8.

The table lists this clonotype with many counts. The chain carries TRBV20-1 and TRBJ2-5, with TRBD2 matching 12 bases. The CDR3 consists of 16 residues. Trimming took 3 bases from V and 0 from J; bases not matched to a gene: 5. Germline V gene lookup returns CDR1 DFQATT and CDR2 SNEGSKA (reference sequence). CDR3 loop: CSASLTSGGYQETQYF. CDR3 sequence (DNA): TGCAGTGCTAGTTTAACTAGCGGGGGGTACCAAGAGACCCAGTACTTC.

In regard to this clonotype: A much more abundant neighbour one base away suggests this may be a read error. The chain couples TRBV28 to TRBJ2-6; D gene unclear. CDR3 length equals 15 residues. Germline V gene lookup returns CDR1 MDHEN and CDR2 SYDVKM. Deletions cut 7 bases from V and 4 bases from J, with 14 bases between. CDR3 sequence reads: CASIEMGTGANVLTF. The CDR3 DNA follows: TGTGCCAGCATCGAGATGGGTACGGGGGCCAACGTCCTGACTTTC. Looking up the rest from reference TRBV28 and TRBJ2-6 gives the full variable domain: DVKVTQSSRYLVKRTGEKVFLECVQDMDHENMFWYRQDPGLGLRLIYFSYDVKMKEKGDIPEGYSVSREKKERFSLILESASTNQTSMYLCASIEMGTGANVLTFGAGSRLTVL.

On this clonotype itself: A much larger clone differs by one base, so this may be a read error. J is TRBJ1-1 and V is TRBV11-3; D not certain. Germline values: CDR1 SGHNT, CDR2 YENEEA. V was cut by 10 bases and J by 0 bases, with 21 bases left in between. CDR3 size: 16 residues. Here the CDR3 DNA reads TGTGCCAACAGACCAATGCTAGCGAACATGAACACTGAAGCTTTCTTT. Translating gives CANRPMLANMNTEAFF.

This sequence joins TRBV19 and TRBJ2-1; no clear D gene. This CDR3 contains 13 residues. The V and J ends lost 2 bases and 3 bases respectively, with 5 bases between them. CDR1 and CDR2 (germline): LNHDA, SQIVND (reference sequence). CDR3 DNA: TGTGCCAGTAGTATAAGCCGCTACAATGAGCAGTTCTTC. Translating gives CASSISRYNEQFF.

Of note for this clonotype: Sequence at one end of the junction differs from germline and may be a read error. The chain recombines TRBV27 with TRBJ2-1, with TRBD2 matching 10 bases. The CDR3 loop spans 15 amino acids. Germline lookup yields CDR1 MNHEY and CDR2 SMNVEV (reference sequence). In DNA, the CDR3 is TGTGCCAGCAGTCCGTCTAGCGGGGGTAGGAATGAGCAGTTCTTT. Encoded protein: CASSPSSGGRNEQFF.

About this clonotype: This may stem from a read error, because a much larger clone lies one nucleotide away. This chain connects TRBV5-1 to TRBJ2-5, with D possibly being TRBD2 (5 bases). The CDR3 extends over 15 amino acids. CDR1 is SGHRS, CDR2 YFSETQ, per germline. V gave up 5 bases and J gave up 4 bases, with 18 bases separating them. Written as DNA, the CDR3 is TGCGCCAGCAGTCCCGAGGGTCTGAGCCGAGAGACCCAGTACTTC. This translates into CASSPEGLSRETQYF.

This clonotype was detected only a few times. The chain recombines TRBV7-9 with TRBJ2-5; no clear D gene. In germline, CDR1 is SEHNR, CDR2 FQNEAQ (reference sequence). The CDR3 spans 14 residues. V lost 1 base and J 2 bases, leaving 8 bases between the germline ends. The CDR3 region has the DNA TGTGCCAGCAGCTTAGGTATACGACAAGAGACCCAGTACTTC. Its protein product is CASSLGIRQETQYF.

V and J are TRBV7-6 and TRBJ1-5; 7 positions agree with TRBD1. Germline values: CDR1 SGHVS, CDR2 FNYEAQ. Trimming removed 5 bases from V and 4 bases from J; junction bases left unmatched: 2. The CDR3 is 13 amino acids. The CDR3 reads CASSVQGNQPQHF. CDR3 nucleotide sequence: TGTGCCAGCAGCGTACAGGGGAATCAGCCCCAGCATTTT.

This chain joins TRBV12-3 or TRBV12-4 and TRBJ2-6; the D gene is possibly TRBD2 (7 bases). Trimming took off 11 bases at V and 0 bases at J, with 17 bases between the two ends. The CDR3 is made up of 16 amino acids. The CDR3 protein is CAFGGGLDSGANVLTF. CDR3 coding DNA: TGTGCCTTTGGGGGGGGCCTTGACTCTGGGGCCAACGTCCTGACTTTC.

The chain employs TRBV19 and TRBJ1-2; possibly TRBD1 for D (6 bases). The CDR3 loop spans 14 amino acids. Deletions cut 6 bases from V and 0 bases from J, with 11 bases between. Germline V CDR1 and CDR2: LNHDA, SQIVND (reference sequence). CDR3 in amino acids: CASRGARTNYGYTF. The CDR3 region has the DNA TGTGCCAGTAGGGGGGCAAGGACTAACTATGGCTACACCTTC.

This clonotype was found a few times. An end of the junction differs from the germline gene, which may be a read error. The rearrangement links TRBV12-3 or TRBV12-4 to TRBJ2-5; TRBD1 matches at 11 bases. The CDR3 runs to 16 residues. CDR3 nucleotide sequence: TGTGTCAGCAGTTTCGGACAGGGGGCTCGAGGGGAGACCCAGTACTTC. Residues: CVSSFGQGARGETQYF.

This clonotype occurred many times. This rearrangement joins TRBV4-1 to TRBJ2-6, with a weak D call TRBD1 (5 bases). Trimming pared 1 base from V and 2 bases from J, leaving 12 bases between. CDR1 is MGHRA, CDR2 YSYEKL, per germline. The CDR3 extends over 17 amino acids. CDR3 protein: CASSQGQRLAGANVLTF. CDR3 DNA sequence: TGCGCCAGCAGCCAAGGACAGCGTCTGGCTGGGGCCAACGTCCTGACTTTC.

This clonotype was observed many times. This chain uses TRBV3-1 with TRBJ2-3; maybe TRBD2 (5 bases). With 4 bases removed from V and 4 bases from J, the gap between germline ends came to 15 bases. This CDR3 spans 15 amino acids. Per the germline V gene, CDR1 is LGHDT and CDR2 is YNNKEL (reference sequence). This CDR3 is CASSPMVLSADTQYF. The CDR3 bases are TGTGCCAGCAGCCCGATGGTACTTAGCGCAGATACGCAGTATTTT.

This clonotype was counted many times. The V gene is TRBV19, the J gene TRBJ2-1; D is possibly TRBD1 (5 bases). The CDR3 has 12 amino acids. The germline V gene encodes CDR1 LNHDA and CDR2 SQIVND (reference sequence). V was trimmed by 10 bases and J by 6 bases, leaving 13 bases between them. In DNA form, the CDR3 reads TGTGCCACCGACAAGCAGGGCAATGAGCAGTTCTTC. It yields the protein CATDKQGNEQFF.

This clonotype appeared many times. This chain links TRBV3-1 with TRBJ2-1, with D perhaps TRBD1 or TRBD2 (5 bases each). V lost 4 bases, J lost 4 bases, and 14 bases lay in between. The CDR3 is 15 amino acids. The germline V gene encodes CDR1 LGHDT and CDR2 YNNKEL (reference sequence). The CDR3 is CASSPGRGRYNEQFF. The CDR3 coding sequence is TGTGCCAGCAGCCCCGGTCGGGGCCGATACAATGAGCAGTTCTTC.